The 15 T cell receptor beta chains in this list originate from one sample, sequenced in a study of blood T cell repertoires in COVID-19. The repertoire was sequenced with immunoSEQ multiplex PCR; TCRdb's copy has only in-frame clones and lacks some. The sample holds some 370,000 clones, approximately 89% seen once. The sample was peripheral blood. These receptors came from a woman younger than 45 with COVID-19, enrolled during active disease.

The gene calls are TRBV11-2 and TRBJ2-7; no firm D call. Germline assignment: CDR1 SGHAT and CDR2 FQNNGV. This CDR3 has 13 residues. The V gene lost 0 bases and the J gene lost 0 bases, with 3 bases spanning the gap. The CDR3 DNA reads TGTGCCAGCAGCTTAGACCGCTCCTACGAGCAGTACTTC. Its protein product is CASSLDRSYEQYF. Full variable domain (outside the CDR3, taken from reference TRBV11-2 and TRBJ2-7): EAGVAQSPRYKIIEKRQSVAFWCNPISGHATLYWYQQILGQGPKLLIQFQNNGVVDDSQLPKDRFSAERLKGVDSTLKIQPAKLEDSAVYLCASSLDRSYEQYFGPGTRLTVT.

CDR3 sequence: CASGRSGNDEQYF. The CDR3, as DNA: TGCGCCAGCGGGAGGTCGGGGAACGACGAGCAGTACTTC. This chain links TRBV5-1 with TRBJ2-7; TRBD2 might be the D (6 bases). Deletions cut 7 bases from V and 5 bases from J, with 16 bases between. CDR1 is SGHRS and CDR2 is YFSETQ in the germline V gene. The CDR3 consists of 13 residues.

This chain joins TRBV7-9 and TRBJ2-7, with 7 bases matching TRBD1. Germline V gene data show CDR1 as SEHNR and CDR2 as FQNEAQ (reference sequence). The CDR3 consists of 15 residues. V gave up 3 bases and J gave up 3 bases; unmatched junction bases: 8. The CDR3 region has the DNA TGTGCCAGCAGCTTGACAGAGTCAGGGGGCTACGAGCAGTACTTC. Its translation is CASSLTESGGYEQYF.

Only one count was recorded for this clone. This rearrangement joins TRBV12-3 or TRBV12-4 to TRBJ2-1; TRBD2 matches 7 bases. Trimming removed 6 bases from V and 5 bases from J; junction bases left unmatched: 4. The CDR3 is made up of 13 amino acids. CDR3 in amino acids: CASSWGGNNEQFF. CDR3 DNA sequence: TGTGCCAGCAGCTGGGGGGGAAACAATGAGCAGTTCTTC.

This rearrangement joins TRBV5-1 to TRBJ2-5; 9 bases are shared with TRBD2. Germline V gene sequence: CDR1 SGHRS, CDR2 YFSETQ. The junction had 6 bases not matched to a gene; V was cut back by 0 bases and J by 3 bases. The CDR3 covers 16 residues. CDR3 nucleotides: TGCGCCAGCAGCTTGGCGCGCGGGAGGGCCGAAGAGACCCAGTACTTC. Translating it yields CASSLARGRAEETQYF.

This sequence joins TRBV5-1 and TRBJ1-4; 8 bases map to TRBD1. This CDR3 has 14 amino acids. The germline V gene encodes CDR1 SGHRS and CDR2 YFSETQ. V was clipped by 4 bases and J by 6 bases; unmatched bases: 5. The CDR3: CASSTGQVDEKLFF. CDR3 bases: TGCGCCAGCAGCACGGGACAGGTGGATGAAAAACTGTTTTTT.

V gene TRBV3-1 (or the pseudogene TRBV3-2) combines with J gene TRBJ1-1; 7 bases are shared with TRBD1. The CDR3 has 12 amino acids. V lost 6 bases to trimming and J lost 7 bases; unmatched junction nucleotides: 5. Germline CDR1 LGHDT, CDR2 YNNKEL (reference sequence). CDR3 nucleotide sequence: TGTGCCAGCAGTTACGGACAGGTTGAAGCTTTCTTT. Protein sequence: CASSYGQVEAFF.

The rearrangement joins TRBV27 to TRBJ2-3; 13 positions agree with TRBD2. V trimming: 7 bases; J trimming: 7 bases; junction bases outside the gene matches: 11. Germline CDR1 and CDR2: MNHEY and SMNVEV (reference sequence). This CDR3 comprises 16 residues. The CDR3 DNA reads TGTGCCAGCACCCCGCTACCGGGACTAGCGGGGAATACGCAGTATTTT. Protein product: CASTPLPGLAGNTQYF.

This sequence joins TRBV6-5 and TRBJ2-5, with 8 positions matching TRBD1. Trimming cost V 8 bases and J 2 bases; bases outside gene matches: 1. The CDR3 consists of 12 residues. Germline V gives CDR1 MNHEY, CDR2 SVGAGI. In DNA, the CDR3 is TGTGCCAGCCGGACAGGGCAAGAGACCCAGTACTTC. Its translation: CASRTGQETQYF.

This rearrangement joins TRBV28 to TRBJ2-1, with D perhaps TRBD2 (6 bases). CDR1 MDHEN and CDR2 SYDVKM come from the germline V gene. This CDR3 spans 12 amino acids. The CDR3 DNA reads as TGTGCTAGCCGGCGGGCGGGGAATGAGCAGTTCTTC. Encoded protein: CASRRAGNEQFF.

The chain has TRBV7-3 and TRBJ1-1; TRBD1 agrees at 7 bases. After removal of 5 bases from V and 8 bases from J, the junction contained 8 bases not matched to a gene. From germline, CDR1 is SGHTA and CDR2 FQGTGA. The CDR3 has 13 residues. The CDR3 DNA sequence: TGTGCCAGCAGCGCCCGGACAGGAATCGAAGCTTTCTTT. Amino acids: CASSARTGIEAFF.

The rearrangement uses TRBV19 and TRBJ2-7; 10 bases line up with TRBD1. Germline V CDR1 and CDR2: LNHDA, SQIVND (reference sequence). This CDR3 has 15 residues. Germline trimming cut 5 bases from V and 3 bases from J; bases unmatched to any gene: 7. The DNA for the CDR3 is TGTGCCAGTAGTCTTAGGACAGGGGGTAACTACGAGCAGTACTTC. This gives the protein CASSLRTGGNYEQYF.

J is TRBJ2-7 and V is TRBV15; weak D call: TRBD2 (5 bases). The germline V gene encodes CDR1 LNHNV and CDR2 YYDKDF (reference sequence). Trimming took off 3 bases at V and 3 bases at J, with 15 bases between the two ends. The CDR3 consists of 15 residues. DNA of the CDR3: TGTGCCACCAGCAGGGAGAGGGCGTCCCTCTACGAGCAGTACTTC. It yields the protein CATSRERASLYEQYF.

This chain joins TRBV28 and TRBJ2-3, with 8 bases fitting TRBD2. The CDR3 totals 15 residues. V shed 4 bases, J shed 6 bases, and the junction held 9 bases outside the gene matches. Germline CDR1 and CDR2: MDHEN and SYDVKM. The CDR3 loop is CASSSGLVVVDTQYF. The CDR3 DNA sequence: TGTGCCAGCAGTTCGGGACTAGTTGTCGTGGATACGCAGTATTTT.

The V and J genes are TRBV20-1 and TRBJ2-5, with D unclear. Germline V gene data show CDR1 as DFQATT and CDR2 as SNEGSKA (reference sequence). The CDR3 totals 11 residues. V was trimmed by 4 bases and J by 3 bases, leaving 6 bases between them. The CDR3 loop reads CSATPEETQYF. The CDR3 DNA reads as TGCAGTGCTACTCCGGAAGAGACCCAGTACTTC.